What follows are 32 T cell receptor beta chains derived from one specimen sequenced in a study of patients and donors after allogeneic stem cell transplantation. TCRdb reprocessed the RT-PCR reads with MiXCR, giving one entry per CDR3 protein. The sample shows approximately 150,000 distinct CDR3 sequences, about a quarter of them seen only once. The sample was blood, either unsorted or a sorted T cell fraction (not recorded which). The receptors were sampled from a human donor who was either an allogeneic HSCT recipient or a stem cell or donor lymphocyte infusion donor (not recorded which). It is not recorded whose cells these are; they may come from a transplant donor.

This clonotype showed up many times. This chain links TRBV12-3 or TRBV12-4 with TRBJ1-2, with D tentatively TRBD1 (6 bases). This CDR3 comprises 13 residues. Trimming left V 5 bases short and J 3 bases short, with 10 bases between. Written as DNA, the CDR3 is TGTGCCAGCAGTCCGACAGGCTACTATGGCTACACCTTC. Its protein is CASSPTGYYGYTF.

This clonotype was counted a few times. This rearrangement joins TRBV20-1 to TRBJ2-3; no clear D gene. V lost 3 bases to trimming and J lost 2 bases, with 3 bases between them. Germline CDR1 DFQATT, CDR2 SNEGSKA (reference sequence). The CDR3 extends over 11 amino acids. The DNA for the CDR3 is TGCAGTGCTAGTTACACAGATACGCAGTATTTT. It codes for CSASYTDTQYF.

The chain joins TRBV20-1 to TRBJ2-1; D remains ambiguous. Germline V gives CDR1 DFQATT, CDR2 SNEGSKA (reference sequence). The CDR3 has 14 residues. V lost 0 bases, J lost 10 bases, and 16 bases lay in between. The CDR3 DNA is TGCAGTGCTAGAGATATACGCACTACCCAGGAGCAGTTCTTC. Its translation is CSARDIRTTQEQFF.

The V call is TRBV12-5, the J call TRBJ1-4; 7 nucleotides align to TRBD1. From germline, CDR1 is LGHNT and CDR2 FRNRAP. This CDR3 contains 16 residues. With V trimmed by 1 base and J by 2 bases, 4 bases remained unmatched. CDR3 sequence (DNA): TGTGCTAGTGGTTTGGACAGGGGTCTTACTAATGAAAAACTGTTTTTT. It yields the protein CASGLDRGLTNEKLFF.

V gene TRBV11-2 combines with J gene TRBJ2-2; D remains unclear. This CDR3 comprises 15 residues. Deletions cut 4 bases from V and 0 bases from J, with 9 bases between. Germline-derived CDR1 and CDR2 are SGHAT and FQNNGV. Here the CDR3 reads CASSSTVANTGELFF. For the CDR3, the DNA is TGTGCCAGCAGCTCGACCGTAGCGAACACCGGGGAGCTGTTTTTT.

The genes are TRBV5-1 and TRBJ1-1, with D possibly being TRBD1 (5 bases). Germline V gives CDR1 SGHRS, CDR2 YFSETQ. The germline V and J ends were trimmed by 2 bases and 3 bases, with 14 bases remaining between them. The CDR3 extends over 15 amino acids. The CDR3 DNA reads as TGCGCCAGCAGCTTAATTATCAGGGAGCACACTGAAGCTTTCTTT. Protein product: CASSLIIREHTEAFF.

This rearrangement joins TRBV12-3 or TRBV12-4 to TRBJ1-2; TRBD1 might be the D (6 bases). CDR3 length: 13 amino acids. With 2 bases removed from V and 6 bases from J, the gap between germline ends came to 10 bases. Here the CDR3 reads CASSLTGKDGYTF. DNA for the CDR3: TGTGCCAGCAGTTTAACAGGGAAAGATGGCTACACCTTC.

This clonotype came up a few times. This rearrangement joins TRBV7-2 to TRBJ1-5; D gene unclear. Trimming removed 7 bases from V and 0 bases from J, with 13 bases in between. CDR1 and CDR2 (germline): SGHTA, FQGNSA. This CDR3 comprises 15 residues. The CDR3 sequence is CASTLTFHSNQPQHF. CDR3 bases: TGTGCCAGCACCCTGACATTCCATAGCAATCAGCCCCAGCATTTT.

V is TRBV7-3 and J is TRBJ1-6; 7 nucleotides agree with TRBD1. The ends lost 10 bases at V and 10 bases at J; junction bases unmatched: 10. In germline, CDR1 is SGHTA, CDR2 FQGTGA. CDR3 size: 13 residues. Here the CDR3 reads CATSRDRVSPLHF. The CDR3 DNA follows: TGTGCCACTAGCCGGGACAGAGTATCACCCCTCCACTTT.

The rearrangement uses TRBV27 and TRBJ2-3, with TRBD2 matching over 7 bases. After removal of 3 bases from V and 1 base from J, the junction contained 4 bases not matched to a gene. Germline CDR1 is MNHEY and CDR2 is SMNVEV (reference sequence). The CDR3 length is 15 residues. The chain's CDR3 is CASSFISGGTDTQYF. DNA of the CDR3: TGTGCCAGCAGTTTTATAAGCGGGGGCACAGATACGCAGTATTTT.

This clonotype came up a few times. V gene TRBV5-5 combines with J gene TRBJ1-6, with 7 bases lining up with TRBD1. J lost 8 bases, V lost 0 bases, and 5 bases had no gene match. CDR1 and CDR2 from the germline V gene are SGHKS and YYEKEE (reference sequence). The CDR3 has 15 residues. CDR3 residues: CASSLDPGGDSPLHF. For the CDR3, the DNA is TGTGCCAGCAGCTTGGATCCAGGGGGGGATTCACCCCTCCACTTT. The variable domain in full, completed from reference TRBV5-5 and TRBJ1-6, reads DAGVTQSPTHLIKTRGQQVTLRCSPISGHKSVSWYQQVLGQGPQFIFQYYEKEERGRGNFPDRFSARQFPNYSSELNVNALLLGDSALYLCASSLDPGGDSPLHFGNGTRLTVT.

CDR3 sequence: CASSLALSWDRMNTEAFF. The DNA of the CDR3 is TGTGCCAGCAGCTTAGCTTTATCTTGGGACAGGATGAACACTGAAGCTTTCTTT. The rearrangement uses TRBV7-2 and TRBJ1-1; 8 bases match TRBD1. Trimming at V came to 0 bases and at J to 0 bases, leaving 9 bases not matched to a gene. The CDR3 runs 18 residues. Per germline, CDR1 SGHTA and CDR2 FQGNSA.

This clonotype was detected a few times. This sequence joins TRBV12-3 or TRBV12-4 and TRBJ2-2; unclear D gene. V lost 1 base and J lost 4, with 7 bases in between. The CDR3 runs to 14 residues. The CDR3 region has the DNA TGTGCCAGCAGTTTAGTCCCTACCACCGGGGAGCTGTTTTTT. This gives the protein CASSLVPTTGELFF.

This chain joins TRBV5-5 and TRBJ1-4; D ambiguous. Germline CDR1 and CDR2: SGHKS and YYEKEE (reference sequence). V lost 2 bases to trimming and J lost 0 bases, with 17 bases between them. This CDR3 comprises 18 residues. This CDR3 is CASSLWVEGDATNEKLFF. The DNA of the CDR3 is TGTGCCAGCAGCTTATGGGTAGAGGGCGACGCAACTAATGAAAAACTGTTTTTT.

This clonotype was recorded at least ten times. The chain is built from TRBV12-3 or TRBV12-4 and TRBJ1-1, with 8 bases identical to TRBD1. The CDR3 is made up of 14 amino acids. V lost 5 bases to trimming and J lost 5 bases; unmatched junction nucleotides: 7. CDR3 in amino acids: CASSTWTGYTEAFF. The CDR3 region has the DNA TGTGCCAGCAGTACCTGGACAGGGTATACTGAAGCTTTCTTT.

The chain joins TRBV9 to TRBJ1-4; D is unresolved. Germline CDR1 SGDLS, CDR2 YYNGEE. V lost 0 bases to trimming and J lost 8 bases, with 14 bases between them. The CDR3 length is 15 residues. The CDR3 loop is CASSVGGVRREKLFF. Written as DNA, the CDR3 is TGTGCCAGCAGCGTAGGTGGTGTAAGAAGAGAAAAACTGTTTTTT.

This clonotype was observed a few times. The conserved phenylalanine or tryptophan is not found at the CDR3 terminus, so this likely reflects a read error. The CDR3 region is CASSEAAVSPLHL. The DNA of the CDR3 is TGTGCCAGCAGTGAAGCGGCTGTGTCACCCCTCCACTTG. The genes are TRBV6-1 and TRBJ1-6; D ambiguous. The CDR3 loop spans 13 amino acids. Germline V gene data show CDR1 as MNHNS and CDR2 as SASEGT. Deletions cut 0 bases from V and 10 bases from J, with 7 bases between.

This clonotype was seen a few times. This chain joins TRBV5-1 and TRBJ1-1; D is uncertain. CDR3 length: 18 residues. Trimming left V 4 bases short and J 1 base short, with 23 bases between. Germline V gene sequence: CDR1 SGHRS, CDR2 YFSETQ. CDR3 residues: CASSRYLRVPDWNTEAFF. CDR3 in DNA: TGCGCCAGCAGCCGGTACCTCCGGGTCCCGGACTGGAACACTGAAGCTTTCTTT.

This clonotype was observed many times. The chain uses TRBV7-9 and TRBJ1-1, with no clear D. The V end lost 6 bases, the J end lost 4 bases, and 15 bases lay between the germline ends. The CDR3 is made up of 14 amino acids. Germline CDR1 reads SEHNR; CDR2 reads FQNEAQ (reference sequence). DNA of the CDR3: TGTGCCAGCAGTAGGTCGGGCGGGAGCACTGAAGCTTTCTTT. Its protein is CASSRSGGSTEAFF.

This clonotype was counted a few times. This chain uses TRBV7-6 with TRBJ1-1; 8 bases line up with TRBD1. V was pared by 7 bases and J by 1 base, with 11 bases of the junction left unmatched. This CDR3 contains 16 residues. Germline V gene lookup returns CDR1 SGHVS and CDR2 FNYEAQ. CDR3 amino acids: CASTRFGTGENTEAFF. In DNA, the CDR3 is TGTGCCAGCACCCGGTTCGGGACAGGCGAGAACACTGAAGCTTTCTTT.

This clonotype was counted between two and nine times. The rearrangement uses TRBV20-1 and TRBJ2-7, with 9 positions matching TRBD2. Germline CDR1 is DFQATT and CDR2 is SNEGSKA (reference sequence). Trimming removed 5 bases from V and 3 bases from J; junction bases left unmatched: 5. The CDR3 sequence is 13 residues long. CDR3 nucleotides: TGCAGTGCTCCTACAGCGGGGGGCTACGAGCAGTACTTC. Its protein is CSAPTAGGYEQYF.

The CDR3 loop is CASSQSVSGRALNEQFF. The CDR3 nucleotides are TGCGCCAGCAGCCAAAGCGTGAGCGGGAGGGCCCTGAATGAGCAGTTCTTC. The V gene is TRBV4-1, the J gene TRBJ2-1; 10 positions agree with TRBD2. Germline V lookup: CDR1 MGHRA, CDR2 YSYEKL. V trimming: 2 bases; J trimming: 7 bases; junction bases outside the gene matches: 11. The CDR3 totals 17 residues.

In its sample, this clonotype was seen a few times. The chain is built from TRBV15 and TRBJ1-3; D is ambiguous. The CDR3 consists of 14 residues. CDR1 and CDR2 from the germline V gene are LNHNV and YYDKDF (reference sequence). Trimming cost V 3 bases and J 0 bases, with 6 bases left between them. The CDR3 sequence: CATSRGNSGNTIYF. As DNA, the CDR3 is TGTGCCACCAGCAGGGGCAACTCTGGAAACACCATATATTTT.

CDR3 protein: CASSFRDRERFRTEAFF. CDR3 DNA: TGTGCCAGCTCTTTCCGGGACAGGGAGAGGTTTCGCACTGAAGCTTTCTTT. The chain joins TRBV19 to TRBJ1-1, with 9 bases lining up with TRBD1. The CDR3 is made up of 17 amino acids. Germline assignment: CDR1 LNHDA and CDR2 SQIVND (reference sequence). V gave up 9 bases and J gave up 4 bases; unmatched junction bases: 18. Drawing the rest from reference TRBV19 and TRBJ1-1, the complete variable domain is DGGITQSPKYLFRKEGQNVTLSCEQNLNHDAMYWYRQDPGQGLRLIYYSQIVNDFQKGDIAEGYSVSREKKESFPLTVTSAQKNPTAFYLCASSFRDRERFRTEAFFGQGTRLTVV.

The sample holds a few counts of this clonotype. The chain carries TRBV6-2 or TRBV6-3 and TRBJ2-3; D unresolved. CDR3 length: 11 amino acids. CDR1 and CDR2 (germline): MNHEY, SVGEGT. Trimming took off 4 bases at V and 6 bases at J, with 5 bases between the two ends. The CDR3 DNA sequence: TGTGCCAGCAGTTGGGCTGATACGCAGTATTTT. Residues: CASSWADTQYF.

This clonotype was found a few times. This rearrangement joins TRBV19 to TRBJ2-2; weak D call: TRBD1 (6 bases). Germline CDR1 LNHDA, CDR2 SQIVND (reference sequence). The CDR3 runs to 13 residues. The germline V and J ends were trimmed by 8 bases and 3 bases, with 10 bases remaining between them. The CDR3 nucleotides read TGTGCCAGTCGTAGGGGGTACACCGGGGAGCTGTTTTTT. Amino acids: CASRRGYTGELFF. The full variable domain, its missing parts supplied by reference TRBV19 and TRBJ2-2, is DGGITQSPKYLFRKEGQNVTLSCEQNLNHDAMYWYRQDPGQGLRLIYYSQIVNDFQKGDIAEGYSVSREKKESFPLTVTSAQKNPTAFYLCASRRGYTGELFFGEGSRLTVL.

This sequence joins TRBV7-2 and TRBJ2-2, with D uncertain. The V gene lost 5 bases and the J gene lost 1 base, with 11 bases spanning the gap. CDR1 is SGHTA, CDR2 FQGNSA, per germline. This CDR3 comprises 15 residues. Written as DNA, the CDR3 is TGTGCCAGCAGCAACCGGGCTGAGAACACCGGGGAGCTGTTTTTT. This sequence encodes CASSNRAENTGELFF.

The rearrangement joins TRBV20-1 to TRBJ1-5, with 8 bases aligning to TRBD1. The CDR3 contains 18 residues. The V gene end was trimmed by 0 bases and the J gene end by 0 bases; junction bases not matched to a gene: 10. CDR1 and CDR2 from the germline V gene are DFQATT and SNEGSKA (reference sequence). The CDR3 nucleotides are TGCAGTGCTAGAGATCTCGGGGACAGGACTTATAGCAATCAGCCCCAGCATTTT. Protein product: CSARDLGDRTYSNQPQHF.

This rearrangement joins TRBV10-3 to TRBJ1-5; a weak D match, TRBD1 (6 bases). Between the trimmed V and J ends, which lost 4 bases and 5 bases, there was a span of 24 bases. The CDR3 is made up of 18 amino acids. The germline V gene encodes CDR1 ENHRY and CDR2 SYGVKD. This CDR3 is CAISADRPPFAGDQPQHF. CDR3 DNA: TGTGCCATCAGTGCCGACAGGCCTCCCTTCGCCGGGGATCAGCCCCAGCATTTT.

The chain recombines TRBV12-3 or TRBV12-4 with TRBJ1-2; unclear D gene. The CDR3 contains 12 residues. Trimming stripped 4 bases from V and 3 bases from J, with 6 bases between. CDR3 in DNA: TGTGCCAGCAGTTCCAGCTACTATGGCTACACCTTC. Protein product: CASSSSYYGYTF.

In its sample, this clonotype was seen a few times. The chain joins TRBV5-1 to TRBJ1-1; the D gene is possibly TRBD1 (5 bases). The V gene lost 2 bases and the J gene lost 1 base, with 9 bases spanning the gap. Germline CDR1 and CDR2: SGHRS and YFSETQ. The CDR3 runs to 14 residues. CDR3 loop: CASSFRVPNTEAFF. Written as DNA, the CDR3 is TGCGCCAGCAGCTTCAGGGTTCCGAACACTGAAGCTTTCTTT.

This clonotype turned up a few times. The chain recombines TRBV6-5 with TRBJ2-1, with TRBD1 identical over 7 bases. The CDR3 covers 14 residues. V lost 2 bases and J lost 8; bases outside the gene matches: 6. Germline V CDR1 and CDR2: MNHEY, SVGAGI. CDR3 sequence (DNA): TGTGCCAGCAGTTACCTAACAGGGGTTTATGAGCAGTTCTTC. Translated, it gives CASSYLTGVYEQFF.